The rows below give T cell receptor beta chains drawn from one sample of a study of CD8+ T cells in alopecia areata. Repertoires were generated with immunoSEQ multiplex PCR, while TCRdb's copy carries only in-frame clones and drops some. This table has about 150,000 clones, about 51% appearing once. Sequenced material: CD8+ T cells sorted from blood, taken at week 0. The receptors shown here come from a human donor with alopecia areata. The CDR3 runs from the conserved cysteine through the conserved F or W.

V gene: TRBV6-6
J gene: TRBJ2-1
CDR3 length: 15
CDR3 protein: CASSYDGGIRNEQFF

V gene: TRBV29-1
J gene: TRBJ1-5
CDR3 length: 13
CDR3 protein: CSVEEGDNQPQHF

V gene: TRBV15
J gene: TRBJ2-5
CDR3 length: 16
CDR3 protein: CATSRVAQGTQETQYF

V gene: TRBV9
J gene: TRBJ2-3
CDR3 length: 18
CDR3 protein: CASSTREVGGVFTDTQYF

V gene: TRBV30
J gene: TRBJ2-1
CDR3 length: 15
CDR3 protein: CAWSVQGRRRNEQFF

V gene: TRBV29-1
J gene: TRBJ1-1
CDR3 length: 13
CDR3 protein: CSVAPGGHTEAFF

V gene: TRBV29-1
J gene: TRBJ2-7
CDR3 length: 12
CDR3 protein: CSVELADYEQYF

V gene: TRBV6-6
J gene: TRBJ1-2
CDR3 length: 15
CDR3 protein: CASSYGGESDYGYTF

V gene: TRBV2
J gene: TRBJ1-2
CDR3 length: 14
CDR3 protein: CASSETDPNYGYTF

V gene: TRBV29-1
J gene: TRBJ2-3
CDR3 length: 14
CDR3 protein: CSVVLALPTDTQYF

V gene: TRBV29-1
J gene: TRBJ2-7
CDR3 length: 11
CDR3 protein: CSVLADYEQYF

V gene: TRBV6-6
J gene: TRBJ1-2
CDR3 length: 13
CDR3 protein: CASVGQGTRGYTF

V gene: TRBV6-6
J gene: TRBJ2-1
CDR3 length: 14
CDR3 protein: CASRGSSSYNEQFF

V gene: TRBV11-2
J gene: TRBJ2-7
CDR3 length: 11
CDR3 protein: CASSHRQEQYF

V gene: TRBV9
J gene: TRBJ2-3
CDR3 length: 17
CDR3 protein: CASSVAGTRPPTDTQYF

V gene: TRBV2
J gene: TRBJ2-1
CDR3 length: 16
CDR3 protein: CASSDTRAGGYNEQFF

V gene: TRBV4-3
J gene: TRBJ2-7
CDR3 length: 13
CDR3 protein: CASSQDTGAEQYF

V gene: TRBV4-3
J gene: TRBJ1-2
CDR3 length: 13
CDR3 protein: CASSQGPNYGYTF

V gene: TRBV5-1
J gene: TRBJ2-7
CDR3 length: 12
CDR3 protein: CASSSGAYEQYF

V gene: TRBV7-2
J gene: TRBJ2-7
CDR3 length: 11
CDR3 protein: CASTDSYEQYF

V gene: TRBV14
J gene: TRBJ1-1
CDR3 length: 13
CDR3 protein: CASSFGTATEAFF

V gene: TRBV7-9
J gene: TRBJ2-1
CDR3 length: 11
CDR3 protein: CASSLGVEQFF

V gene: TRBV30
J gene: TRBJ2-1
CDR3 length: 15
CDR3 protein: CAWDPSGASYNEQFF

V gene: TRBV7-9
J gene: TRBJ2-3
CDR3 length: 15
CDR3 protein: CASSLSWQSTDTQYF

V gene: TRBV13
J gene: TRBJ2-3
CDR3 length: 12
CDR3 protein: CASSENTDTQYF

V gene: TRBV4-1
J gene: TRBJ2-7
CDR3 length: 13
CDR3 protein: CASSQKTGIGQYF

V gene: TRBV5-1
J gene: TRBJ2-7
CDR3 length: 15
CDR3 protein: CASSPEQGTSYEQYF

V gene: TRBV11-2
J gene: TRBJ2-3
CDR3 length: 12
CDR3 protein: CASSPPGDTQYF

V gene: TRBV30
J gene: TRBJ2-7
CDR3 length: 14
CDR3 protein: CAWRTGQGSYEQYF

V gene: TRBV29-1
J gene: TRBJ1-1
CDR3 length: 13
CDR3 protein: CSVRREGRPEAFF

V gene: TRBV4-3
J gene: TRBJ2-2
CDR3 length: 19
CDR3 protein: CASSLDRDFPLLSSGELFF

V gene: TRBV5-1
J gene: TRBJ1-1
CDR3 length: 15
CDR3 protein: CASRIGYGPNTEAFF

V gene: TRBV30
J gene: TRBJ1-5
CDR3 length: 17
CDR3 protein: CALDIGEGSLGNQPQHF

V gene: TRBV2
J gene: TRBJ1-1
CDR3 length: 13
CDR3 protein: CASSRTRNTEAFF

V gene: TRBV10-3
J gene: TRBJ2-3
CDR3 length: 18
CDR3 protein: CAISETDRGQSFTDTQYF

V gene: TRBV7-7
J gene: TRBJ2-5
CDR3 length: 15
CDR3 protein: CASSLASGGGGTQYF

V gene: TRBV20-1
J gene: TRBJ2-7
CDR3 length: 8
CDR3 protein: CGGEAQYF

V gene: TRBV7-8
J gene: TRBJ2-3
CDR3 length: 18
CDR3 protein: CASSLSPYLAGSADTQYF

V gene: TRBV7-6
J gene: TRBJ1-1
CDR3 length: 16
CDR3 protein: CASSLRSRGVNTEAFF